This T cell receptor beta chain was captured in a study of graft-versus-host responses after intestinal transplantation. Study information: Recipients had transplants, and these were multivisceral, liver-intestinal, or isolated intestinal.

Libraries were prepared by immunoSEQ multiplex PCR; TCRdb keeps only in-frame clonotypes and omits some of them. The sample gives about 36,000 clones, approximately 94% of which show up once; 0.2% to 0.25% is in the top ten. The study's findings and limits: GvH clones surfaced in recipient marrow, some emerging earlier in ileum or blood.

Note on this clone: Its specificity is not known.

Germline CDR1 SGHNT, CDR2 YYREEE (reference sequence). Deletions cut 0 bases from V and 4 bases from J, with 5 bases between. This CDR3 contains 14 residues. The origin of this receptor is a human donor who was the organ donor for an intestinal transplant. The genes are TRBV5-4 and TRBJ2-6; D remains ambiguous. The sample was unstimulated CD4+ T cells sorted from spleen or lymph node cells, taken before transplant. This CDR3 reads CASSLVSGANVLTF. CDR3 DNA: TGTGCCAGCAGCTTGGTTAGCGGGGCCAACGTCCTGACTTTC.